One and the same sample provided the 31 T cell receptor beta chains below, sequenced in a study of radiation and T cells in renal cell carcinoma (dated by TCRdb to the early 2020s). The method behind the library was the immunoSEQ multiplex PCR assay. The immuneACCESS repertoire file appears here via TCRdb, limited to in-frame rearrangements. These files lack a portion of the clones; in checked studies, under half of the deficit traces to unresolved V genes, and the cause of the others is not known. Recorded for this sample are almost 50,000 clones; 80% of them occurred a single time. About 30% of the sample belongs to the ten largest clones. Per the publication, the time point label means: blood 2 weeks post-SBRT. In the paper's terms, the treatment or condition label means: 15 Gy SBRT to primary tumor, nephrectomy 4 weeks later. Sequenced material: blood, taken from a patient whose treatment included radiotherapy and nephrectomy. The receptors here all came from a woman aged 70-85 years with renal cell carcinoma.

This chain links TRBV27 with TRBJ2-7; TRBD1 matches at 8 bases. This CDR3 contains 14 residues. V lost 2 bases, J lost 2 bases, and 2 bases stayed unmatched. Germline V gives CDR1 MNHEY, CDR2 SMNVEV (reference sequence). This CDR3 reads CASSLGQGPYEQYF. CDR3 bases: TGTGCCAGCAGTTTAGGACAGGGCCCCTACGAGCAGTACTTC.

The chain combines TRBV27 with TRBJ2-3; 8 nucleotides match TRBD1. V gave up 3 bases and J gave up 6 bases; unmatched junction bases: 11. The CDR3 runs to 16 residues. From germline, CDR1 is MNHEY and CDR2 SMNVEV (reference sequence). This chain's CDR3 is CASSLSTGALIDTQYF. The CDR3 DNA reads as TGTGCCAGCAGTTTGTCGACAGGGGCGCTGATTGATACGCAGTATTTT.

The V call is TRBV2, the J call TRBJ2-1, with 10 bases identical to TRBD2. J was trimmed by 5 bases and V by 3 bases; bases with no gene match: 4. Germline V gene data show CDR1 as SNHLY and CDR2 as FYNNEI. The CDR3 is 15 residues long. This chain's CDR3 is CASSEGSGGNNEQFF. In DNA form, the CDR3 reads TGTGCCAGCAGTGAGGGTAGCGGGGGGAACAATGAGCAGTTCTTC.

The V call is TRBV9, the J call TRBJ2-1; D not certain. The V end lost 0 bases, the J end lost 5 bases, and 9 bases lay between the germline ends. CDR3 size: 14 residues. The germline gives CDR1 SGDLS, CDR2 YYNGEE. The CDR3 region has the DNA TGTGCCAGCAGCGTAGGCGATAGAAACAATGAGCAGTTCTTC. As protein: CASSVGDRNNEQFF.

The chain recombines TRBV2 with TRBJ2-7, with D unclear. The V gene lost 6 bases and the J gene lost 4 bases, with 7 bases spanning the gap. Germline lookup yields CDR1 SNHLY and CDR2 FYNNEI. CDR3 length: 11 amino acids. CDR3 protein: CASRLGYEQYF. The CDR3 nucleotides read TGTGCCAGCAGGCTTGGGTACGAGCAGTACTTC.

This chain links TRBV5-6 with TRBJ2-5; D is perhaps TRBD1 (5 bases). Trimming left V 4 bases short and J 7 bases short, with 8 bases between. The germline V gene encodes CDR1 SGHDT and CDR2 YYEEEE. This CDR3 region has 11 residues. CDR3 amino acids: CASSTDMTQYF. The CDR3 DNA is TGTGCCAGCAGCACGGACATGACCCAGTACTTC.

The rearrangement joins TRBV9 to TRBJ1-6; 8 nucleotides agree with TRBD1. Germline CDR1 is SGDLS and CDR2 is YYNGEE. The CDR3 sequence is 16 residues long. Unmatched junction bases numbered 14, after V lost 4 bases and J lost 11 bases. The CDR3 is CASSPPGTGGRTPLHF. The CDR3 nucleotides are TGTGCCAGCAGCCCCCCGGGAACAGGGGGTAGGACACCCCTCCACTTT.

The V and J genes are TRBV7-2 and TRBJ2-7, with TRBD2 matching over 7 bases. This CDR3 spans 16 amino acids. V gave up 4 bases and J gave up 3 bases; unmatched junction bases: 12. CDR1 SGHTA and CDR2 FQGNSA come from the germline V gene. CDR3 in amino acids: CASSWNGGEWSYEQYF. CDR3 sequence (DNA): TGTGCCAGCAGCTGGAATGGGGGGGAGTGGAGCTACGAGCAGTACTTC.

The chain recombines TRBV4-3 with TRBJ1-6, with D perhaps TRBD1 (5 bases). The germline V gene encodes CDR1 LGHNA and CDR2 YSLEER. V was shortened by 3 bases and J by 7 bases, with 13 bases between the two germline ends. The CDR3 consists of 15 residues. The CDR3 region is CASSHTRAGNSPLHF. CDR3 coding DNA: TGCGCCAGCAGCCATACCAGGGCAGGGAATTCACCCCTCCACTTT.

The chain links TRBV7-9 to TRBJ1-2, with a possible D match to TRBD1 (5 bases). The V gene lost 0 bases and the J gene lost 4 bases, with 12 bases spanning the gap. The CDR3 totals 15 residues. Germline CDR1 is SEHNR and CDR2 is FQNEAQ (reference sequence). CDR3: CASSLAGAVTYGYTF. CDR3 bases: TGTGCCAGCAGCTTAGCAGGGGCAGTAACCTATGGCTACACCTTC.

V is TRBV14 and J is TRBJ2-7; D remains ambiguous. Germline V lookup: CDR1 SGHDN, CDR2 FVKESK. Trimming took off 4 bases at V and 3 bases at J, with 4 bases between the two ends. This CDR3 contains 11 residues. The CDR3 DNA reads as TGTGCCAGCAGCCGAAACTACGAGCAGTACTTC. Protein product: CASSRNYEQYF.

The chain joins TRBV2 to TRBJ1-1; D may be TRBD1 (6 bases). The germline CDR1 and CDR2 sequences are SNHLY and FYNNEI. The ends were cut back, 8 bases at V and 4 bases at J, with 11 bases in the middle. The length of the CDR3 is 12 residues. In DNA, the CDR3 is TGTGCCAGCCTCGCCAGGGGCACTGAAGCTTTCTTT. Encoded protein: CASLARGTEAFF.

This clone showed up just a few times. The rearrangement uses TRBV7-2 and TRBJ1-5, with D possibly being TRBD1 (5 bases). V was trimmed by 8 bases and J by 3 bases, leaving 11 bases between them. CDR1 SGHTA and CDR2 FQGNSA come from the germline V gene. The CDR3 runs to 13 residues. CDR3 DNA sequence: TGTGCCAGCGGGGGGGTACCCAATCAGCCCCAGCATTTT. Translated: CASGGVPNQPQHF.

The chain uses TRBV2 and TRBJ2-1, with 12 bases fitting TRBD2. Germline V lookup: CDR1 SNHLY, CDR2 FYNNEI. There are 14 residues in the CDR3. Germline trimming cut 3 bases from V and 8 bases from J; bases unmatched to any gene: 2. The CDR3 nucleotides are TGTGCCAGCAGTGATGGACTAGCGGGGTATGAGCAGTTCTTC. It codes for CASSDGLAGYEQFF.

V and J are TRBV9 and TRBJ2-3; D is ambiguous. Germline-derived CDR1 and CDR2 are SGDLS and YYNGEE. The V end was cut by 1 base, the J end by 5 bases, with 2 bases between. The CDR3 runs 11 residues. Here the CDR3 reads CASSVRDTQYF. The CDR3 region has the DNA TGTGCCAGCAGCGTACGAGATACGCAGTATTTT.

V usage is TRBV5-1 and J usage is TRBJ2-7; D tentatively reads TRBD1 or TRBD2 (5 bases each). This CDR3 region has 15 residues. Per the germline V gene, CDR1 is SGHRS and CDR2 is YFSETQ. V was clipped by 3 bases and J by 2 bases, with 15 bases between them. In DNA form, the CDR3 reads TGCGCCAGCAGCTGGGACGCCTTTGGGACCTACGAGCAGTACTTC. It is translated as CASSWDAFGTYEQYF. Filled out from reference TRBV5-1 and TRBJ2-7, the complete variable domain reads KAGVTQTPRYLIKTRGQQVTLSCSPISGHRSVSWYQQTPGQGLQFLFEYFSETQRNKGNFPGRFSGRQFSNSRSEMNVSTLELGDSALYLCASSWDAFGTYEQYFGPGTRLTVT.

The genes are TRBV6-1 and TRBJ2-2, with no clear D. Germline V gene lookup returns CDR1 MNHNS and CDR2 SASEGT. V lost 1 base and J 0 bases, leaving 9 bases between the germline ends. The CDR3 is 16 residues long. Here the CDR3 reads CASSEGMAANTGELFF. The CDR3 nucleotides read TGTGCCAGCAGTGAAGGTATGGCAGCGAACACCGGGGAGCTGTTTTTT.

V usage is TRBV29-1 and J usage is TRBJ2-1; 9 bases align to TRBD2. CDR1 and CDR2 from the germline V gene are SQVTM and ANQGSEA. The J segment lost 5 bases and the V segment lost 7 bases, leaving 15 bases of the junction unmatched. This CDR3 has 16 residues. The CDR3 here is CSAPRGSGGSHNEQFF. Written as DNA, the CDR3 is TGCAGCGCCCCCCGGGGAAGCGGGGGGTCTCACAATGAGCAGTTCTTC.

V usage is TRBV7-8 and J usage is TRBJ2-7; the D is unclear. V lost 6 bases, J lost 3 bases, and 12 bases lay in between. The CDR3 length is 13 residues. Per germline, CDR1 SGHVS and CDR2 FQNEAQ. This CDR3 reads CASSNPGSYEQYF. CDR3 DNA sequence: TGTGCCAGCAGTAACCCAGGTAGCTACGAGCAGTACTTC. The variable domain in full, with the rest retrieved from reference TRBV7-8 and TRBJ2-7, is GAGVSQSPRYKVAKRGQDVALRCDPISGHVSLFWYQQALGQGPEFLTYFQNEAQLDKSGLPSDRFFAERPEGSVSTLKIQRTQQEDSAVYLCASSNPGSYEQYFGPGTRLTVT.

V usage is TRBV7-7 and J usage is TRBJ2-5, with 11 bases aligning to TRBD2. V shed 5 bases, J shed 4 bases, and the junction held 12 bases outside the gene matches. Germline V gives CDR1 SSHAT, CDR2 FNYEAQ (reference sequence). The CDR3 is made up of 17 amino acids. This CDR3 is CASSRRMTSGVSETQYF. The CDR3 DNA sequence: TGTGCCAGCAGCCGCCGGATGACTAGCGGGGTATCAGAGACCCAGTACTTC.

V gene TRBV28 combines with J gene TRBJ2-7, with 7 bases matching TRBD1. Germline assignment: CDR1 MDHEN and CDR2 SYDVKM. The CDR3 sequence is 13 residues long. The ends lost 6 bases at V and 5 bases at J; junction bases unmatched: 7. CDR3 sequence reads: CASRTGVHDEQYF. CDR3 DNA: TGTGCCAGCAGAACAGGGGTTCATGACGAGCAGTACTTC. The full variable domain, in which reference TRBV28 and TRBJ2-7 provide the parts outside the CDR3, is DVKVTQSSRYLVKRTGEKVFLECVQDMDHENMFWYRQDPGLGLRLIYFSYDVKMKEKGDIPEGYSVSREKKERFSLILESASTNQTSMYLCASRTGVHDEQYFGPGTRLTVT.

The V and J genes are TRBV6-1 and TRBJ1-5; 9 nucleotides align to TRBD1. The germline gives CDR1 MNHNS, CDR2 SASEGT. With V trimmed by 4 bases and J by 3 bases, 7 bases remained unmatched. The CDR3 spans 16 residues. This CDR3 reads CASSGSGTGNNQPQHF. The CDR3 bases are TGTGCCAGCAGTGGTTCCGGGACAGGGAACAATCAGCCCCAGCATTTT.

This rearrangement joins TRBV7-8 to TRBJ2-3, with D tentatively TRBD1 (5 bases). CDR1 is SGHVS, CDR2 FQNEAQ, per germline. Trimming removed 1 base from V and 2 bases from J, with 7 bases in between. The length of the CDR3 is 14 residues. CDR3 nucleotides: TGTGCCAGCAGCTTAGACAGGTCCACAGATACGCAGTATTTT. Translated, it gives CASSLDRSTDTQYF.

The gene calls are TRBV9 and TRBJ2-1; D gene uncertain. Germline V gives CDR1 SGDLS, CDR2 YYNGEE. The CDR3 is 15 amino acids. V was shortened by 0 bases and J by 0 bases, with 7 bases between the two germline ends. CDR3 in DNA: TGTGCCAGCAGCGTAGCGGGCTTCTCCTACAATGAGCAGTTCTTC. Protein sequence: CASSVAGFSYNEQFF.

The V and J genes are TRBV10-1 and TRBJ2-2; 7 nucleotides align to TRBD1. The CDR3 runs 16 residues. The trim removed 3 bases at V and 6 bases at J, leaving 10 bases unmatched. CDR1 and CDR2 from the germline V gene are WNHNN and SYGVQD (reference sequence). Here the CDR3 DNA reads TGCGCCAGCAGTGAAAGGCGATTTACAGGGGCCGGGGAGCTGTTTTTT. It codes for CASSERRFTGAGELFF.

The CDR3 DNA sequence: TGCGCCAGCAGCCAAGAAATCGGGGCCGGAAGGGGCGGGGAAAAACTGTTTTTT. This translates into CASSQEIGAGRGGEKLFF. This rearrangement joins TRBV4-1 to TRBJ1-4, with a tentative D call TRBD1 (5 bases). CDR1 and CDR2 (germline): MGHRA, YSYEKL. The CDR3 contains 18 residues. Trimming removed 0 bases from V and 8 bases from J, with 22 bases in between.

V gene TRBV21-1 combines with J gene TRBJ2-7; TRBD2, the table's D call, was not compared with the DNA. TRBV21-1 has pseudogene status. This CDR3 contains 16 residues. CDR3 in amino acids: CASSKVDSGTFYEQYF. CDR3 nucleotide sequence: TGTGCCAGCAGCAAAGTGGATAGCGGAACCTTCTACGAGCAGTACTTC.

The chain uses TRBV7-9 and TRBJ2-3; the match to TRBD2 covers 8 bases. CDR3 size: 15 residues. The trim removed 3 bases at V and 4 bases at J, leaving 6 bases unmatched. Looked up from germline, CDR1 is SEHNR and CDR2 is FQNEAQ (reference sequence). CDR3 sequence reads: CASSFLAGGADTQYF. The CDR3 coding sequence is TGTGCCAGCAGCTTTTTGGCGGGGGGAGCAGATACGCAGTATTTT.

V and J are TRBV7-9 and TRBJ2-3, with a tentative D call TRBD2 (5 bases). The V end was cut by 0 bases, the J end by 2 bases, with 9 bases between. CDR3 length: 15 amino acids. Germline assignment: CDR1 SEHNR and CDR2 FQNEAQ (reference sequence). The CDR3 DNA reads TGTGCCAGCAGCTTAGCTGCGCGGGCCACAGATACGCAGTATTTT. Protein: CASSLAARATDTQYF. Variable domain in full (rest from reference TRBV7-9 and TRBJ2-3): DTGVSQNPRHKITKRGQNVTFRCDPISEHNRLYWYRQTLGQGPEFLTYFQNEAQLEKSRLLSDRFSAERPKGSFSTLEIQRTEQGDSAMYLCASSLAARATDTQYFGPGTRLTVL.

In this sample, this clone turned up once. The chain combines TRBV11-1 with TRBJ2-2; D gene uncertain. Trimming removed 1 base from V and 0 bases from J, with 9 bases in between. Germline loops: CDR1 SGHAT, CDR2 FQDESV (reference sequence). The CDR3 runs to 16 residues. The CDR3: CASSLEGYTNTGELFF. Written as DNA, the CDR3 is TGTGCCAGCAGCTTAGAAGGTTATACGAACACCGGGGAGCTGTTTTTT.

J is TRBJ2-2 and V is TRBV5-1, with 9 nucleotides matching TRBD1. Per germline, CDR1 SGHRS and CDR2 YFSETQ. This CDR3 is 16 amino acids long. V shed 0 bases and J 2 bases; nucleotides not matched to a gene: 2. CDR3 sequence reads: CASSLGGQGNTGELFF. In DNA, the CDR3 is TGCGCCAGCAGCTTGGGGGGACAGGGAAACACCGGGGAGCTGTTTTTT.